The present T cell receptor (beta chain) was sequenced within a study of blood T cell repertoires in COVID-19. In regard to this clone: Other DNA sequences in this specimen translate into the identical CDR3.

From germline, CDR1 is LGHDT and CDR2 YNNKEL (reference sequence). This CDR3 is built from 14 residues. J lost 4 bases, V lost 1 base, and 3 bases had no gene match. Assay used: immunoSEQ multiplex PCR; TCRdb lists only in-frame clones, some missing. Of roughly 260,000 clones listed, roughly 90% are singletons. This chain connects TRBV3-1 (or the pseudogene TRBV3-2) to TRBJ1-2; 7 nucleotides line up with TRBD1. Material for sequencing was PBMCs or T cells enriched from blood (not recorded which). This receptor was obtained from a woman in her twenties or thirties with acute COVID-19. The CDR3 region has the DNA TGTGCCAGCAGCCAAGGAACAGGGGCCTATGGCTACACCTTC. Its protein is CASSQGTGAYGYTF.